Shown below are 32 T cell receptor beta chains from a single sample sequenced in a study of blood T cell repertoires in COVID-19. Method: immunoSEQ multiplex PCR; TCRdb's copy keeps in-frame clones and lacks some. The sample has 250,000 or so clones, roughly 86% seen once. The specimen was PBMCs or T cells enriched from blood (not recorded which). The receptor set was obtained from a woman aged 18-35 years who had recovered from COVID-19.

This clone was detected ten times or more. The chain joins TRBV4-2 to TRBJ1-4; 12 bases fit TRBD1. Per the germline V gene, CDR1 is LGHNA and CDR2 is YNFKEQ. Trimming took 0 bases from V and 8 from J; bases not matched to a gene: 4. This CDR3 contains 16 residues. CDR3 coding DNA: TGTGCCAGCAGCCAAGAAACCGGGACAGGGGGCGAAAAACTGTTTTTT. Its protein is CASSQETGTGGEKLFF.

The V call is TRBV5-6, the J call TRBJ1-2; D ambiguous. The CDR3 loop spans 14 amino acids. Trimming cost V 0 bases and J 7 bases, with 13 bases left between them. Germline V gene data show CDR1 as SGHDT and CDR2 as YYEEEE. Here the CDR3 DNA reads TGTGCCAGCAGCTTGGCCGGGCGGGAGGTTGGCTACACCTTC. This codes for CASSLAGREVGYTF.

The chain has TRBV5-1 and TRBJ2-1, with a weak D call TRBD2 (6 bases). Germline V CDR1 and CDR2: SGHRS, YFSETQ. V lost 5 bases, J lost 4 bases, and 19 bases lay in between. This CDR3 has 16 residues. The CDR3: CASRVAEDGGYNEQFF. The CDR3 bases are TGCGCCAGCAGGGTAGCGGAGGATGGGGGTTACAATGAGCAGTTCTTC.

The chain is built from TRBV13 and TRBJ2-1; TRBD1 matches 9 bases. The CDR3 totals 20 residues. CDR1 PRHDT and CDR2 FYEKMQ come from the germline V gene (reference sequence). V lost 4 bases to trimming and J lost 0 bases; unmatched junction nucleotides: 16. DNA of the CDR3: TGTGCCAGCAGCTCCACGGACAGGGGATTTGAGCGGTTCTCCTACAATGAGCAGTTCTTC. Residues: CASSSTDRGFERFSYNEQFF. Variable domain in full (rest from reference TRBV13 and TRBJ2-1): AAGVIQSPRHLIKEKRETATLKCYPIPRHDTVYWYQQGPGQDPQFLISFYEKMQSDKGSIPDRFSAQQFSDYHSELNMSSLELGDSALYFCASSSTDRGFERFSYNEQFFGPGTRLTVL.

This rearrangement joins TRBV6-5 to TRBJ2-6; TRBD1 matches 8 bases. CDR3 length: 16 amino acids. Germline-derived CDR1 and CDR2 are MNHEY and SVGAGI. V shed 2 bases, J shed 4 bases, and the junction held 4 bases outside the gene matches. CDR3 in amino acids: CASSYQGATGANVLTF. DNA of the CDR3: TGTGCCAGCAGTTACCAGGGGGCTACCGGGGCCAACGTCCTGACTTTC.

CDR3 sequence: CASSLGGYTF. In DNA form, the CDR3 reads TGTGCCAGCAGTCTCGGTGGCTACACCTTC. J is TRBJ1-2 and V is TRBV2; D not certain. The CDR3 is 10 amino acids. V was clipped by 5 bases and J by 7 bases, with 5 bases between them. Germline V gives CDR1 SNHLY, CDR2 FYNNEI.

The rearrangement uses TRBV7-9 and TRBJ2-7; 14 positions agree with TRBD2. The CDR3 is 14 residues long. From germline, CDR1 is SEHNR and CDR2 FQNEAQ (reference sequence). The J segment lost 7 bases and the V segment lost 3 bases, leaving 2 bases of the junction unmatched. CDR3: CASSLGLAGEEQYF. CDR3 DNA sequence: TGTGCCAGCAGCTTGGGACTAGCGGGAGAGGAGCAGTACTTC.

V is TRBV5-5 and J is TRBJ2-1; TRBD2 matches at 10 bases. CDR3 length: 15 residues. Per the germline V gene, CDR1 is SGHKS and CDR2 is YYEKEE (reference sequence). Unmatched junction bases numbered 1, after V lost 0 bases and J lost 4 bases. The CDR3 loop is CASSLELAGYNEQFF. The CDR3 nucleotides read TGTGCCAGCAGCTTGGAACTAGCGGGATACAATGAGCAGTTCTTC.

A single count supports this clone. This chain connects TRBV6-5 to TRBJ1-2, with 10 bases that match TRBD1. The germline gives CDR1 MNHEY, CDR2 SVGAGI. This CDR3 region has 13 residues. With 6 bases clipped from V and 8 bases from J, the junction kept 6 bases outside the gene matches. CDR3 loop: CASRKDRGYGYTF. In nucleotides, the CDR3 is TGTGCCAGCAGGAAGGACAGGGGGTACGGCTACACCTTC.

The V and J genes are TRBV19 and TRBJ2-3, with 14 nucleotides matching TRBD2. Unmatched junction bases numbered 8, after V lost 5 bases and J lost 1 base. The germline gives CDR1 LNHDA, CDR2 SQIVND (reference sequence). The CDR3 spans 18 residues. CDR3 DNA sequence: TGTGCCAGTAGTCCCCGACTAGCGGGGGGGCGGGGCACAGATACGCAGTATTTT. Protein: CASSPRLAGGRGTDTQYF.

This chain connects TRBV19 to TRBJ1-2; 7 positions match TRBD1. The ends lost 2 bases at V and 7 bases at J; junction bases unmatched: 7. The CDR3 is 14 residues long. Germline V gene sequence: CDR1 LNHDA, CDR2 SQIVND (reference sequence). The CDR3 loop is CASSIISGGLGYTF. The CDR3 coding sequence is TGTGCCAGTAGTATAATATCAGGGGGACTTGGCTACACCTTC.

The chain joins TRBV19 to TRBJ2-7; D might be TRBD1 (6 bases). Trimming stripped 5 bases from V and 4 bases from J, with 15 bases between. From germline, CDR1 is LNHDA and CDR2 SQIVND (reference sequence). This CDR3 is 14 amino acids long. In DNA form, the CDR3 reads TGTGCCAGTAGTTCCAACCTGCAGGGGTACGAGCAGTACTTC. Its translation is CASSSNLQGYEQYF.

The chain recombines TRBV18 with TRBJ2-1; D possibly corresponds to TRBD1 (5 bases). This CDR3 is 14 amino acids long. V was clipped by 3 bases and J by 6 bases, with 12 bases between them. In germline, CDR1 is KGHSH, CDR2 LQKENI. The CDR3 region is CASSPFEQVNEQFF. For the CDR3, the DNA is TGTGCCAGCTCACCTTTTGAACAGGTCAATGAGCAGTTCTTC.

The chain uses TRBV3-1 (or the pseudogene TRBV3-2) and TRBJ2-3; possible D gene TRBD2, 6 bases. V shed 4 bases and J shed 2 bases, with 19 bases lying between them. The CDR3 is made up of 17 amino acids. Germline V gives CDR1 LGHDT, CDR2 YNNKEL (reference sequence). CDR3 nucleotides: TGTGCCAGCAGCCCCCAGGGTTCCGGAGGGCCCACAGATACGCAGTATTTT. Its translation is CASSPQGSGGPTDTQYF.

This rearrangement joins TRBV30 to TRBJ2-3; D is ambiguous. Trimming removed 2 bases from V and 3 bases from J, with 6 bases in between. CDR1 is GTSNPN, CDR2 SVGIG, per germline (reference sequence). CDR3 length equals 12 residues. In nucleotides, the CDR3 is TGTGCCTGGAGTCCTCGTACAGATACGCAGTATTTT. This translates into CAWSPRTDTQYF.

The rearrangement uses TRBV3-1 (or the pseudogene TRBV3-2) and TRBJ2-1; a weak D match, TRBD2 (6 bases). The germline CDR1 and CDR2 sequences are LGHDT and YNNKEL (reference sequence). The CDR3 extends over 16 amino acids. Trimming cost V 1 base and J 0 bases, with 10 bases left between them. As DNA, the CDR3 is TGTGCCAGCAGCCAAGGTGGGACTGTCTCCTACAATGAGCAGTTCTTC. As protein: CASSQGGTVSYNEQFF.

This rearrangement joins TRBV5-1 to TRBJ2-7; possibly TRBD1 for D (6 bases). The CDR3 runs to 15 residues. Looked up from germline, CDR1 is SGHRS and CDR2 is YFSETQ. The V end was cut by 4 bases, the J end by 5 bases, with 19 bases between. The CDR3 nucleotides read TGCGCCAGCAGCAGCGTCGTGGGGACAAGCCACGAGCAGTACTTC. Encoded protein: CASSSVVGTSHEQYF.

This chain uses TRBV10-2 with TRBJ2-1; 8 bases are a match to TRBD2. Germline V gives CDR1 WSHSY, CDR2 SAAADI. The CDR3 covers 14 residues. The trim removed 6 bases at V and 9 bases at J, leaving 10 bases unmatched. CDR3 in amino acids: CASRSGTRTFEQFF. DNA of the CDR3: TGCGCCAGCAGATCCGGGACTAGAACCTTTGAGCAGTTCTTC.

As DNA, the CDR3 is TGTGCCAGCAGTTTTCCTCACGCCCGGACAGGCAATCAGCCCCAGCATTTT. The encoded protein is CASSFPHARTGNQPQHF. This sequence joins TRBV28 and TRBJ1-5, with a possible D match to TRBD1 (6 bases). CDR3 size: 17 residues. The germline V gene encodes CDR1 MDHEN and CDR2 SYDVKM. V was pared by 3 bases and J by 2 bases, with 17 bases between.

DNA of the CDR3: TGCGCCAGCAGCGCAACAGGGTCCCTTTGGGAGACCCAGTACTTC. Its protein is CASSATGSLWETQYF. The gene calls are TRBV5-1 and TRBJ2-5, with TRBD1 as a possible D gene (6 bases). Per germline, CDR1 SGHRS and CDR2 YFSETQ. With 4 bases removed from V and 5 bases from J, the gap between germline ends came to 18 bases. CDR3 length equals 15 residues.

CDR3 sequence: CASSFIDQPQHF. The CDR3 nucleotides are TGTGCCAGCAGTTTTATTGATCAGCCCCAGCATTTT. The rearrangement uses TRBV27 and TRBJ1-5; unclear D gene. This CDR3 contains 12 residues. Trimming removed 3 bases from V and 5 bases from J, with 5 bases in between. Germline V CDR1 and CDR2: MNHEY, SMNVEV (reference sequence).

The J gene is TRBJ2-2, the V gene TRBV15, with D possibly being TRBD2 (6 bases). Deletions cut 5 bases from V and 7 bases from J, with 32 bases between. Germline V lookup: CDR1 LNHNV, CDR2 YYDKDF (reference sequence). CDR3 length: 20 amino acids. In DNA form, the CDR3 reads TGTGCCACCAGCGGGCCTCTGGACTACACCATTCCCGAGAGGATCGGGGAGCTGTTTTTT. Its translation is CATSGPLDYTIPERIGELFF.

The chain carries TRBV7-3 and TRBJ1-1, with 8 bases that match TRBD1. Germline V gives CDR1 SGHTA, CDR2 FQGTGA. There are 19 residues in the CDR3. After removal of 6 bases from V and 0 bases from J, the junction contained 18 bases not matched to a gene. CDR3 sequence: CASRPCDRGPFRMNTEAFF. CDR3 coding DNA: TGTGCCAGCAGGCCCTGCGACAGGGGACCTTTCCGCATGAACACTGAAGCTTTCTTT.

The V and J genes are TRBV7-6 and TRBJ2-7, with TRBD1 identical over 10 bases. The CDR3 runs to 15 residues. The germline CDR1 and CDR2 sequences are SGHVS and FNYEAQ. With V trimmed by 5 bases and J by 6 bases, 10 bases remained unmatched. The CDR3: CASSTRPGTGVEQYF. CDR3 DNA sequence: TGTGCCAGCAGCACACGACCGGGGACAGGGGTCGAGCAGTACTTC.

J is TRBJ2-1 and V is TRBV5-4; D might be TRBD1 (6 bases). The germline gives CDR1 SGHNT, CDR2 YYREEE (reference sequence). The V end was cut by 3 bases, the J end by 3 bases, with 10 bases between. CDR3 length: 14 residues. Written as DNA, the CDR3 is TGTGCCAGCAGCTGGCTGGACAGCTACAATGAGCAGTTCTTC. Translation: CASSWLDSYNEQFF.

The chain has TRBV18 and TRBJ1-4, with 7 bases matching TRBD1. The trim removed 6 bases at V and 7 bases at J, leaving 8 bases unmatched. Germline values: CDR1 KGHSH, CDR2 LQKENI. The CDR3 totals 14 residues. CDR3 sequence reads: CASSLRGKGEKLFF. The CDR3, as DNA: TGTGCCAGCTCGCTCAGGGGGAAGGGTGAAAAACTGTTTTTT.

The chain uses TRBV7-9 and TRBJ1-4, with 7 nucleotides matching TRBD1. CDR3 length equals 16 residues. Germline assignment: CDR1 SEHNR and CDR2 FQNEAQ (reference sequence). V dropped 5 bases and J dropped 3; count of bases not matched to a gene: 9. The CDR3, as DNA: TGTGCCAGCAGCCTAAGCTTAACAGGGGCTAATGAAAAACTGTTTTTT. Its translation: CASSLSLTGANEKLFF.

In DNA, the CDR3 is TGTGCCAGCAGTTTCAGCTCAGCGGGAGAGACCCAGTACTTC. Translation: CASSFSSAGETQYF. The chain employs TRBV27 and TRBJ2-5, with a tentative D call TRBD2 (6 bases). V was trimmed by 3 bases and J by 4 bases, leaving 12 bases between them. This CDR3 region has 14 residues. Germline lookup yields CDR1 MNHEY and CDR2 SMNVEV (reference sequence).

This clone was seen a few times. The chain links TRBV19 to TRBJ1-2, with TRBD1 identical over 8 bases. The germline V gene encodes CDR1 LNHDA and CDR2 SQIVND (reference sequence). With 4 bases clipped from V and 3 bases from J, the junction kept 13 bases outside the gene matches. This CDR3 has 17 residues. CDR3 DNA sequence: TGTGCCAGTAGTACCCGGACAGGGATGGCGGTTGACTATGGCTACACCTTC. It codes for CASSTRTGMAVDYGYTF.

The V call is TRBV4-1, the J call TRBJ2-7, with D maybe TRBD1 (5 bases). The CDR3 has 14 amino acids. From germline, CDR1 is MGHRA and CDR2 YSYEKL. V lost 1 base and J lost 0, with 7 bases in between. CDR3 sequence reads: CASSQVTGSYEQYF. In DNA form, the CDR3 reads TGCGCCAGCAGCCAAGTAACAGGCTCCTACGAGCAGTACTTC.

The chain couples TRBV9 to TRBJ1-1; the D is unclear. This CDR3 has 14 amino acids. CDR1 and CDR2 (germline): SGDLS, YYNGEE. Trimming shortened V by 0 bases and J by 0 bases, and 6 bases separated the two germline ends. The CDR3 region has the DNA TGTGCCAGCAGCGTAGGTAATATGAACACTGAAGCTTTCTTT. This encodes CASSVGNMNTEAFF.

The chain has TRBV7-2 and TRBJ2-1, with a possible D match to TRBD2 (6 bases). The V end was cut by 5 bases, the J end by 8 bases, with 22 bases between. Germline V CDR1 and CDR2: SGHTA, FQGNSA. The CDR3 sequence is 16 residues long. The CDR3 bases are TGTGCCAGCAGCGCCCGGATAGCGGCCCTTTCTCATGAGCAGTTCTTC. This sequence encodes CASSARIAALSHEQFF.